This T cell receptor beta chain was sequenced for a study of Graves' ophthalmopathy and Graves' hyperthyroidism (dated by TCRdb to between 2018 and 2020). About the study as a whole: Peripheral blood was collected at initial diagnosis, before any treatment. To explore V-J signatures distinguishing ophthalmopathy from hyperthyroidism, a discovery set of 100 patients (more than 40 ophthalmopathy, 55 to 60 stable hyperthyroidism) was enrolled. For independent validation, a separate cohort was made up of 18 to 20 hyperthyroidism patients plus 17 patients who later progressed from hyperthyroidism to ophthalmopathy. TCR beta repertoire signatures were used to distinguish Graves' ophthalmopathy from Graves' hyperthyroidism and to predict progression to ophthalmopathy. In total, around 130 blood samples were TCR-sequenced: 43 ophthalmopathy, approximately 75 hyperthyroidism and approximately 17 hyperthyroidism-to-ophthalmopathy patients. After sampling, hyperthyroidism patients received methimazole starting at 30 mg daily, and ophthalmopathy patients received high-dose intravenous methylprednisolone. In five or six hyperthyroidism patients, T-cell repertoires of thyroid tissue and blood were compared. Study-level results and caveats: The 13-signature model separated ophthalmopathy from stable hyperthyroidism with about 86% sensitivity and approximately 83% specificity in cross-validation, and 80%/75% in the test set. Most expanded thyroid clonotypes with a frequency above 0.001 also appeared in blood, which suggests that blood repertoires may reflect the immune response in the thyroid. No statistical method was used to set the sample size in advance, and the investigators knew which group each participant was assigned to. In validation, the model predicted ophthalmopathy progression with more than 70% sensitivity and about 77% specificity; more than ten predicted patients were CT-confirmed with GO in a median of approximately 6.5 months.

TCR beta CDR3 regions were amplified from RNA transcripts for repertoire sequencing. The first round of RT-PCR was done with HTBI primers and the Qiagen OneStep RT-PCR kit, and was followed by a second round of multiplex PCR, then size selection and purification. Libraries were sequenced paired-end with 100 bp reads on an Illumina HiSeq2000. In the source study's methods: SOAPnuke was used to process the reads, throwing out any read that had adapters, had uncalled bases, had a mean Phred below 15, or lacked an exact constant-primer or identifier match. COPE v1.2.5 was used to merge the high-quality paired reads. Each unique nucleotide sequence was treated as a clonotype, and MiTCR v1.1 was used to align the clonotypes to the IMGT TRB V, D and J references. Only V-J combinations with frequency above 0.0001 were analysed, covering approximately 99% of repertoires. For each V-J combination, a TCR clonal expansion and chaos score was defined as F50 clonal expansion divided by the chaos observed in the TCRdist matrix. Welch's t-statistics and random forest were used to reduce the features to about a dozen V-J combinations, which were then used as input to a naive Bayes classifier. The similarity between thyroid and blood repertoires was quantified using the Morisita-Horn index. TCRdb trimmed the raw reads at Q25, called clones with MiXCR and kept productive beta chains. For every CDR3 protein sequence, its rows merge into one entry that carries the most common genes and DNA. TCRdb assigned the V and J calls; the authors' analysis was not used. Present in this sample are roughly 700,000 distinct CDR3 sequences, 40% of which were seen just once. The top ten hold approximately 43% of the sample.

Measured from the cysteine to the phenylalanine, the CDR3 is 13 residues long. The CDR3 DNA has 39 bases and is translated from base 1. Between the V and J ends, shortened by 5 bases and 4 bases respectively, the junction contains 11 bases. Via the germline V gene, CDR1 is MNHEY and CDR2 SVGAGI. About this clonotype itself: Its cognate antigen has yet to be identified. Base quality data are lacking; no much larger clone is found one base away.

Ophthalmopathy patients were characterized by moderately to severely active disease, a Clinical Activity Score of at least 3, a NOSPECS grade of at least 4, and a disease duration under 3 months. Anyone with other autoimmune diseases, uncontrolled infections, pregnancy or lactation was excluded from the study. Diagnosis was based on clinical symptoms, serum thyroxine, TRAb, thyroid ultrasound and orbital computed tomography. Using Ficoll-Paque density gradient centrifugation, PBMCs were isolated from about 10 ml of fresh peripheral blood. Total RNA was extracted using Trizol reagent, and RNA quality was checked on an Agilent 2100 Bioanalyzer.

The sequence was obtained from an adult man with Graves' ophthalmopathy. Material: peripheral blood. The V and J segments used are TRBV6-5 and TRBJ2-5, with the D gene too uncertain to name. The CDR3 here reads CASSRLLRETQYF. The nucleotides read TGTGCCAGCAGTAGACTCCTCCGAGAGACCCAGTACTTC.